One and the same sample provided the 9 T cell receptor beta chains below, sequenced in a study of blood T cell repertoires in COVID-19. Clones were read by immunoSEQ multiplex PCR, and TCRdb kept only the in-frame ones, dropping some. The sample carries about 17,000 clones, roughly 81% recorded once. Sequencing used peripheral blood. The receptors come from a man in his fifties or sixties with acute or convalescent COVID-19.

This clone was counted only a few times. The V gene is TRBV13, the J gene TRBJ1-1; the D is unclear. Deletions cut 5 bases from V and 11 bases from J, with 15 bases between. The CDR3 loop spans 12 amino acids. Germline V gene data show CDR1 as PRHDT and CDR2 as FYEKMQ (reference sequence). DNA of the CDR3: TGTGCCAGCAGCCTCTGGAGGGATAGGGCTTTCTTT. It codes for CASSLWRDRAFF.

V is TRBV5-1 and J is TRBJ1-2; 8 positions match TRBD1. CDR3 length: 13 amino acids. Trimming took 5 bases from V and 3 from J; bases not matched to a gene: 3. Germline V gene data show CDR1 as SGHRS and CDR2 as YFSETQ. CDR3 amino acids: CASSPTGDYGYTF. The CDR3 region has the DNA TGCGCCAGCAGTCCGACAGGGGACTATGGCTACACCTTC.

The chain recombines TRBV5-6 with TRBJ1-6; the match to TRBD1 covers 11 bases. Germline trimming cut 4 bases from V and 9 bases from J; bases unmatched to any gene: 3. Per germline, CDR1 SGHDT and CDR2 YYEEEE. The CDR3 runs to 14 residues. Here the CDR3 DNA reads TGTGCCAGCAGCGTTGGGACAGGGGGTTCACCCCTCCACTTT. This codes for CASSVGTGGSPLHF. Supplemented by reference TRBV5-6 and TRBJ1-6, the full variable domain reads DAGVTQSPTHLIKTRGQQVTLRCSPKSGHDTVSWYQQALGQGPQFIFQYYEEEERQRGNFPDRFSGHQFPNYSSELNVNALLLGDSALYLCASSVGTGGSPLHFGNGTRLTVT.

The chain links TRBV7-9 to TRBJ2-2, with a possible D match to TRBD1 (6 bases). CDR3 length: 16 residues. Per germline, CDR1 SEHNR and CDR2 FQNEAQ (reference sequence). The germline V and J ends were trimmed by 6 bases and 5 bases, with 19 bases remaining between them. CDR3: CASSPSSNRETGELFF. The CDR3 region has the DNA TGTGCCAGCAGTCCCTCATCCAACAGGGAGACCGGGGAGCTGTTTTTT.

The CDR3 here is CASSRGGVSYEQYF. The CDR3 DNA reads as TGTGCCAGCAGTAGAGGGGGCGTCTCCTACGAGCAGTACTTC. The chain combines TRBV28 with TRBJ2-7; 7 positions agree with TRBD1. Germline assignment: CDR1 MDHEN and CDR2 SYDVKM. Trimming took 5 bases from V and 0 from J; bases not matched to a gene: 4. The CDR3 extends over 14 amino acids.

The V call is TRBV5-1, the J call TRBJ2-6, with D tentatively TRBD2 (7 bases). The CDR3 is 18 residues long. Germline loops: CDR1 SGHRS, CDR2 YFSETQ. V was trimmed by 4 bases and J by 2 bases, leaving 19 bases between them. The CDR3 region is CASSPLGGGSPGANVLTF. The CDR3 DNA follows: TGCGCCAGCAGCCCACTAGGGGGGGGATCCCCTGGGGCCAACGTCCTGACTTTC.

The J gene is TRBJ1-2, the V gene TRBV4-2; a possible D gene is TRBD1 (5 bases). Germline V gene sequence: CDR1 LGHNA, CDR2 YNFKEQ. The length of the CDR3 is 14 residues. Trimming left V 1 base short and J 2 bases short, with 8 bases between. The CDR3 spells CASSQVGGNYGYTF. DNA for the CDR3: TGTGCCAGCAGCCAAGTCGGGGGGAACTATGGCTACACCTTC.

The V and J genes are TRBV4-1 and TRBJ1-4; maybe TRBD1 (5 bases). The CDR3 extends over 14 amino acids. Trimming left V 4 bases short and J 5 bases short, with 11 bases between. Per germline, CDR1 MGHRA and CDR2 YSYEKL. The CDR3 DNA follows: TGCGCCAGCAGCCGCAATCAGGGAAATGAAAAACTGTTTTTT. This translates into CASSRNQGNEKLFF.

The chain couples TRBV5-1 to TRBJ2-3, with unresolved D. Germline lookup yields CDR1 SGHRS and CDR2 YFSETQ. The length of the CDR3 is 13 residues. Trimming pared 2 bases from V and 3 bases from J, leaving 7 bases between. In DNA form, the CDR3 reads TGCGCCAGCAGCTTAGCCAGGACAGATACGCAGTATTTT. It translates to CASSLARTDTQYF.